This TCR beta chain was recorded in a study of OX40 agonist ivuxolimab in advanced cancers. General notes on the study: Ivuxolimab, which targeted the costimulatory receptor OX40 (CD134), was an agonistic, fully human IgG2 monoclonal antibody. Intravenous ivuxolimab was administered to patients every 2 weeks at six dose levels: 0.01, 0.1, 0.3, 1.5, 3 and 10 mg/kg. Of the 50 to 55 dose-escalation patients, hepatocellular carcinoma was present in about 20, melanoma in around 15, renal cell carcinoma in 9 and head and neck cancer in 9. A male proportion of approximately 83% and a mean age of approximately 60 years, ranging from 23 to 79, were recorded for the dose-escalation cohort. Prior anti-PD-1, anti-PD-L1 or anti-CTLA-4 therapy was permitted, and 40% of dose-escalation patients had received checkpoint inhibitors. Partial responses occurred in three dose-escalation patients, of whom one had hepatocellular carcinoma and two had cutaneous melanoma. The point of sequencing TCRbeta in the periphery was to test whether ivuxolimab changed TCR sequence diversity and drove clonal T-cell expansion. The monotherapy dose-escalation portion (N of about 50 patients) of the phase I ivuxolimab trial is reported in the paper.

For sequencing of the TCRbeta CDR3 region, genomic DNA was extracted from the sorted cells. The immunoSEQ Assay was used for sequencing of TCRbeta CDR3 regions. Not all clones reach the TCRdb copy of this immuneACCESS table, which keeps in-frame sequences only. Checked studies attribute under half of the gap to unresolved V genes and leave the rest unexplained. In this sample the table shows 50,000 to 80,000 clones, about 85% of which occur a single time. Jointly, the top ten make up around 3% of the sample. Broad study findings and their caveats: Low levels of normalized T-cell clonal expansion were also shown by some nonresponding patients. The antigen specificity of the clonally expanded peripheral T cells was not determined. After ivuxolimab, expanded clones were on average more numerous among CD8+ T cells than among CD4+ T cells. At doses from 0.1 to 3.0 mg/kg, clonal expansion was seen in both CD4+ and CD8+ blood T cells between baseline and week 6. In partial responders in the 0.1-3.0 mg/kg groups, normalized peripheral clonal expansion was found to be among the lowest, especially among CD8+ T cells.

On this clone itself: Its cognate antigen has yet to be identified. Base qualities are missing; no much larger clone stands one base away.

Inclusive of the bounding cysteine and phenylalanine, the CDR3 is 14 residues long. The CDR3 DNA has 42 bases and is translated from base 1. The germline V gene provides CDR1 SGHRS and CDR2 YFSETQ. Trimming takes 5 bases off V and 2 bases off J; junction bases not matched to a gene: 4. Patients with autoimmune disease history or receiving systemic immunosuppression were excluded from the trial. In every dose cohort, peripheral blood was drawn for TCR sequencing at baseline, cycle 4 day 1, and cycle 7 day 1. The samples were taken from a phase I, first-in-human, multicenter, open-label dose-escalation trial of ivuxolimab. The trial enrolled adults with locally advanced or metastatic head and neck squamous cell, hepatocellular, melanoma or renal cell carcinoma. CD4+ and CD8+ T cells were sorted separately from peripheral blood before TCR sequencing.

The TCR was taken from an adult with an advanced solid tumor such as melanoma, head and neck, liver or kidney cancer. Rearrangement joined TRBV5-1 to TRBJ2-7; TRBD1 fits 10 bases in the junction. Here the sequenced sample was CD4+ or CD8+ T cells sorted from blood, taken in a trial of the OX40 agonist ivuxolimab. The DNA is as follows: TGCGCCAGCAGTCCCGGGACAGGGGCCTACGAGCAGTACTTC. Its protein product is CASSPGTGAYEQYF.